This T cell receptor beta chain was documented in a study of CD8 T cells in ankylosing spondylitis. To note about this clonotype: Its antigen is currently unknown.

Unmatched junction bases numbered 2, after V lost 4 bases and J lost 10 bases. This CDR3 contains 12 residues. The germline gives CDR1 KGHSH, CDR2 LQKENI. General study findings and limits: A motif in TCR beta, a set of under ten highly homologous variants, appeared characteristic of ankylosing spondylitis blood. Significant enrichment of disease-linked clones was reportedly seen in matched ankylosing spondylitis synovial fluid.

As the method for making TCR beta libraries, quantitative 5'-RACE with molecular barcodes was used. TCRdb itself ran the 5' RACE reads through MiXCR, one entry per CDR3 protein. This table holds about 540,000 distinct CDR3 sequences, about 13% found once. The source is a male donor with ankylosing spondylitis. The sample taken for sequencing was blood, either unsorted or a sorted T cell fraction (not recorded which). The chain links TRBV18 to TRBJ2-3, with 10 bases aligning to TRBD1. In nucleotides, the CDR3 is TGTGCCAGCTCACTCGGACAGGGGGCGCAGTATTTT. Protein product: CASSLGQGAQYF.